Listed here is a single T cell receptor (beta chain). Its antigen is undetermined. The CDR3 is 17 amino acids. V was trimmed by 0 bases and J by 4 bases, leaving 20 bases between them. Looked up from germline, CDR1 is SGHNT and CDR2 is YYREEE (reference sequence). The entry originates in a study of cytomegalovirus exposure and HLA in healthy donors. This PCR relied on a set of 60 Vbeta primers and 13 Jbeta primers. This table comes from immunoSEQ multiplex PCR, and its TCRdb copy is limited to in-frame clones, with some not included. The data show over 65,000 clones, around 75% seen once. The study's findings and limits: Earlier analysis found most TCR beta V segments productive about 90% or about 30% of the time. A missense variant in DCLRE1C was later tied to TCR beta V- and J-gene trimming.

This chain joins TRBV5-4 and TRBJ2-7; TRBD1 is a possible D gene (7 bases). Sequenced sample: PBMCs. This sequence originates from a man between 35 and 55 years old in good health and CMV-seronegative. DNA of the CDR3: TGTGCCAGCAGCTTGGCTGCGGGGCCAGGGGGGTTATACGAGCAGTACTTC. Residues: CASSLAAGPGGLYEQYF.